This TCR beta chain was identified during a study of T cells after yellow fever vaccination. Study at large: Preparation of fractions with low cell numbers was performed using SMART-Seq v4 Ultra Low Input. Study-wide points: At around 95% for CD4 and about 91% for CD8, most primary-vaccination clones showed up again after the booster. When the response was secondary, it was weaker but reached its peak faster, day 5 versus 15.

Trimming removed 1 base from V and 3 bases from J; junction bases left unmatched: 3. There are 16 residues in the CDR3. From germline, CDR1 is SGHRS and CDR2 YFSETQ. For TCR, cDNA came from 5'RACE template switching, which added a universal primer site and UMIs. MiXCR was run by TCRdb on the 5' RACE reads, yielding one entry per CDR3 protein. The sample includes under 400,000 distinct CDR3 sequences, around a tenth seen only once; the top ten take less than 20%. This clonotype was recorded many times. The target antigen is unknown. This specimen was PBMCs, taken on the day of the first yellow fever vaccination. This chain links TRBV5-1 with TRBJ2-1, with 11 bases identical to TRBD2. This sequence originates from a man younger than 35 who received the YFV17D yellow fever vaccine. The CDR3 region has the DNA TGCGCCAGCAGCTTGACCGGGACTAGCGGCTACAATGAGCAGTTCTTC. Amino acids: CASSLTGTSGYNEQFF.